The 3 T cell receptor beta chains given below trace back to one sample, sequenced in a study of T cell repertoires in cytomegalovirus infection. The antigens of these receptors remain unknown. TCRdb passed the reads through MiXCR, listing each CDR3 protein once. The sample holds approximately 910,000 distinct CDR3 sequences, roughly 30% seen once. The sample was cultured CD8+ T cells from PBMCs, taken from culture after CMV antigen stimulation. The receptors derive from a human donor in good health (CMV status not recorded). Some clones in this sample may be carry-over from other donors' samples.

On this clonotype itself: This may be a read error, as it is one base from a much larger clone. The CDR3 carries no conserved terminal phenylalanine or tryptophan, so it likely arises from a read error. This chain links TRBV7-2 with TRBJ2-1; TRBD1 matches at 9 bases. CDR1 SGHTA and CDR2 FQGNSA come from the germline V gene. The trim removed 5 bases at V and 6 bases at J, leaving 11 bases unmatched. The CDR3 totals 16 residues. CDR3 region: CASSRTTGGAGNEQFY. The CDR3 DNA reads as TGTGCCAGCAGCAGAACCACAGGGGGCGCAGGCAATGAGCAGTTCTAC.

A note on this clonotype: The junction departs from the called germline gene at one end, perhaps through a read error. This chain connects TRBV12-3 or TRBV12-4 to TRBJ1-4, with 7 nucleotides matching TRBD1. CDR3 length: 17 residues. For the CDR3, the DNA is TGTGTCAGCAGTAAGACAGGGCATAGGAAAACTAATGAAAAACTGTTTTTT. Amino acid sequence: CVSSKTGHRKTNEKLFF.

CDR3 in amino acids: CASSVGNWRGDNEQFF. The CDR3 DNA reads as TGTGCCAGCAGCGTAGGGAATTGGCGGGGGGACAATGAGCAGTTCTTC. J is TRBJ2-1 and V is TRBV9; 8 bases fit TRBD2. Unmatched junction bases numbered 7, after V lost 0 bases and J lost 5 bases. This CDR3 comprises 16 residues. The germline V gene encodes CDR1 SGDLS and CDR2 YYNGEE.